The next 24 T cell receptor beta chains were all read from a single sample in a study of blood T cells in healthy people across ages. Alongside a J-beta primer mix, a sample-barcoded 5' primer served in a second PCR lasting about 6 to 12 cycles. TCRdb reprocessed the 5' RACE reads via MiXCR and lists one record per CDR3 protein. Here the sample spans about 1.4 million distinct CDR3 sequences, 45% to 70% being singletons. The sample was blood. The receptors shown here come from a man between 18 and 29 years old in good health.

This clonotype was counted a few times. J is TRBJ2-7 and V is TRBV6-6; 7 nucleotides agree with TRBD1. The germline V gene has CDR1 MNHNY and CDR2 SVGAGI (reference sequence). This CDR3 comprises 14 residues. Trimming removed 6 bases from V and 2 bases from J; junction bases left unmatched: 7. DNA for the CDR3: TGTGCCAGCAGGGAACAGACAGGGCCCTACGAGCAGTACTTC. This sequence encodes CASREQTGPYEQYF.

V gene TRBV29-1 combines with J gene TRBJ2-1; 10 bases fit TRBD2. Trimming took 2 bases from V and 4 from J; bases not matched to a gene: 5. The CDR3 is 15 amino acids. CDR1 is SQVTM, CDR2 ANQGSEA, per germline. The CDR3 bases are TGCAGCGTTGAACATCTAGCGGGGGATTACAATGAGCAGTTCTTC. It yields the protein CSVEHLAGDYNEQFF.

The V and J genes are TRBV7-6 and TRBJ2-3; D is uncertain. The CDR3 contains 16 residues. Germline assignment: CDR1 SGHVS and CDR2 FNYEAQ. Trimming pared 5 bases from V and 1 base from J, leaving 16 bases between. The CDR3 sequence is CASSQESDGGTDTQYF. DNA of the CDR3: TGTGCCAGCAGCCAGGAGTCGGATGGCGGCACAGATACGCAGTATTTT.

The chain has TRBV6-5 and TRBJ2-3; the match to TRBD2 covers 8 bases. The germline CDR1 and CDR2 sequences are MNHEY and SVGAGI. The CDR3 contains 16 residues. V was clipped by 6 bases and J by 2 bases; unmatched bases: 10. The CDR3 spells CASRPLVAGFTDTQYF. The DNA of the CDR3 is TGTGCCAGCAGGCCCTTGGTAGCGGGGTTCACAGATACGCAGTATTTT.

This clonotype was counted only a few times. The V gene is TRBV5-5, the J gene TRBJ2-7; 9 bases align to TRBD2. The CDR3 consists of 13 residues. Germline values: CDR1 SGHKS, CDR2 YYEKEE (reference sequence). The V and J ends lost 5 bases and 4 bases, in that order; junction bases with no gene match: 4. This chain's CDR3 is CASSGSGGYEQYF. CDR3 in DNA: TGTGCCAGCAGTGGTAGCGGGGGATACGAGCAGTACTTC.

This clonotype was seen a handful of times. The chain couples TRBV4-1 to TRBJ1-5; D is possibly TRBD1 (5 bases). V dropped 0 bases and J dropped 9 bases, with 12 bases sitting between them. The V gene's germline CDR1 is MGHRA and CDR2 YSYEKL. This CDR3 contains 14 residues. In DNA form, the CDR3 reads TGCGCCAGCAGCCAAGATAGGGGAGGTTCGCCCCAGCATTTT. This encodes CASSQDRGGSPQHF.

This clonotype was counted between two and nine times. V and J are TRBV27 and TRBJ2-1; TRBD2 matches at 12 bases. The CDR3 sequence is 15 residues long. Germline V lookup: CDR1 MNHEY, CDR2 SMNVEV (reference sequence). V dropped 4 bases and J dropped 6; count of bases not matched to a gene: 4. In DNA form, the CDR3 reads TGTGCCAGCAGTTCTGGACTAGCGGGGAGCAATGAGCAGTTCTTC. Translation gives CASSSGLAGSNEQFF.

This clonotype was detected only a few times. This sequence joins TRBV18 and TRBJ1-2; 10 nucleotides agree with TRBD1. The V gene end was trimmed by 6 bases and the J gene end by 5 bases; junction bases not matched to a gene: 9. Germline assignment: CDR1 KGHSH and CDR2 LQKENI. The CDR3 covers 15 residues. CDR3 nucleotides: TGTGCCAGCTCGCCCCGGGACAGGGGCGATTATGGCTACACCTTC. As protein: CASSPRDRGDYGYTF.

As DNA, the CDR3 is TGTGCCAGTAGTAAAGGGACGGGGACCTACGAGCAGTACTTC. Amino acids: CASSKGTGTYEQYF. The V and J genes are TRBV19 and TRBJ2-7; possibly TRBD1 or TRBD2 for D (5 bases each). Germline V gene data show CDR1 as LNHDA and CDR2 as SQIVND (reference sequence). This CDR3 is built from 14 residues. V lost 4 bases and J lost 2, with 12 bases in between.

There are a few counts of this clonotype. The chain joins TRBV6-1 to TRBJ2-5, with D possibly matching TRBD2 (5 bases). The J call is in doubt because the DNA end fits TRBJ2-7 better. Germline lookup yields CDR1 MNHNS and CDR2 SASEGT. The CDR3 totals 12 residues. This CDR3 is CASSRLGAEQYF. In DNA form, the CDR3 reads TGTGCCAGTTCGCGTTTGGGAGCCGAGCAGTACTTC.

The gene calls are TRBV10-3 and TRBJ1-2; D is possibly TRBD1 (5 bases). Looked up from germline, CDR1 is ENHRY and CDR2 is SYGVKD. The CDR3 runs to 14 residues. Trimming took 7 bases from V and 1 from J, leaving 13 bases between them. The CDR3 here is CAINSGLGNYGYTF. CDR3 DNA: TGTGCCATCAATTCAGGGTTGGGTAACTATGGCTACACCTTC.

V usage is TRBV25-1 and J usage is TRBJ2-5, with D possibly being TRBD2 (7 bases). TRBJ2-7 matches the DNA end more closely, so the J call is doubtful. The CDR3 runs to 12 residues. Germline V gives CDR1 MGHDK, CDR2 SYGVNS. The DNA of the CDR3 is TGTGCCAGCATGGGGGGGCCTAACGAGCAGTACTTC. As protein: CASMGGPNEQYF.

The chain is built from TRBV10-3 and TRBJ1-1; 7 bases align to TRBD1. This CDR3 contains 13 residues. The V gene's germline CDR1 is ENHRY and CDR2 SYGVKD. Trimming at V came to 8 bases and at J to 2 bases, leaving 5 bases not matched to a gene. For the CDR3, the DNA is TGTGCCATCGCCGACAGGGAAAACACTGAAGCTTTCTTT. This codes for CAIADRENTEAFF.

The gene calls are TRBV20-1 and TRBJ2-1; 9 nucleotides match TRBD2. Germline CDR1 reads DFQATT; CDR2 reads SNEGSKA (reference sequence). The CDR3 has 14 amino acids. The trim removed 3 bases at V and 10 bases at J, leaving 10 bases unmatched. CDR3 coding DNA: TGCAGTGCTAGGAACAGCGGGAGCGGGGGGGAGCAGTTCTTC. Protein sequence: CSARNSGSGGEQFF.

V is TRBV12-3 or TRBV12-4 and J is TRBJ2-3; perhaps TRBD1 as D (5 bases). The length of the CDR3 is 14 residues. Deletions cut 6 bases from V and 2 bases from J, with 12 bases between. CDR3 nucleotide sequence: TGTGCCAGCAGCCTCGTGGACACCACAGATACGCAGTATTTT. Protein sequence: CASSLVDTTDTQYF.

The V call is TRBV29-1, the J call TRBJ2-5; 7 nucleotides line up with TRBD1. V trimming: 3 bases; J trimming: 6 bases; junction bases outside the gene matches: 4. Germline CDR1 reads SQVTM; CDR2 reads ANQGSEA. The CDR3 runs to 12 residues. The CDR3 DNA reads as TGCAGCGTTGACCGGACAGGCCAGACCCAGTACTTC. Amino acid sequence: CSVDRTGQTQYF.

The chain carries TRBV12-3 or TRBV12-4 and TRBJ1-5, with D perhaps TRBD1 (6 bases). This CDR3 is 13 amino acids long. The germline V and J ends were trimmed by 8 bases and 6 bases, with 14 bases remaining between them. The CDR3 region is CASSGVEGQPQHF. The CDR3 DNA follows: TGTGCCAGCTCAGGGGTGGAGGGTCAGCCCCAGCATTTT.

The chain joins TRBV4-1 to TRBJ1-4; possibly TRBD1 for D (6 bases). With 4 bases removed from V and 5 bases from J, the gap between germline ends came to 20 bases. This CDR3 has 17 residues. Germline V gene data show CDR1 as MGHRA and CDR2 as YSYEKL. The CDR3, as DNA: TGCGCCAGCAGCCCTGACCCCGCCGGGACACTGAATGAAAAACTGTTTTTT. This codes for CASSPDPAGTLNEKLFF.

J is TRBJ2-7 and V is TRBV7-9; TRBD2 might be the D (5 bases). The DNA end favors TRBJ2-5, so the J call may be wrong. Looked up from germline, CDR1 is SEHNR and CDR2 is FQNEAQ (reference sequence). CDR3 size: 15 residues. The CDR3 coding sequence is TGTGCCAGCAGCTTAGATCTGGGAGTATTGAAGACCCAGTACTTC. Protein product: CASSLDLGVLKTQYF.

This sequence joins TRBV7-2 and TRBJ2-7, with D hard to call. The germline CDR1 and CDR2 sequences are SGHTA and FQGNSA. The CDR3 spans 14 residues. V was trimmed by 6 bases and J by 2 bases, leaving 14 bases between them. CDR3 bases: TGTGCCAGCAGTCCCTTGGCACCCGCCTACGAGCAGTACTTC. It translates to CASSPLAPAYEQYF.

This clonotype has a handful of counts. This chain uses TRBV4-2 with TRBJ1-1, with D unclear. The CDR3 sequence is 12 residues long. V was pared by 2 bases and J by 5 bases, with 6 bases between. CDR1 is LGHNA, CDR2 YNFKEQ, per germline. The CDR3 region has the DNA TGTGCCAGCAGCCAATTGAGAACTGAAGCTTTCTTT. Its protein is CASSQLRTEAFF.

This clonotype is a singleton in its sample. The CDR3 loop is CSVFRGADTQYF. CDR3 coding DNA: TGCAGCGTTTTCAGGGGCGCAGATACGCAGTATTTT. This chain connects TRBV29-1 to TRBJ2-3, with D perhaps matching TRBD1 (6 bases). Germline V gene data show CDR1 as SQVTM and CDR2 as ANQGSEA. The CDR3 has 12 residues. Trimming removed 5 bases at V and 4 bases at J, with 10 bases between.

The rearrangement links TRBV7-9 to TRBJ1-1, with D hard to call. V dropped 3 bases and J dropped 8 bases, with 13 bases sitting between them. Germline values: CDR1 SEHNR, CDR2 FQNEAQ (reference sequence). The CDR3 spans 13 residues. The CDR3 DNA is TGTGCCAGCAGCTTCCGGAGTTACGGGGAAGCTTTCTTT. Translated: CASSFRSYGEAFF.

This clonotype turned up a few times. The V gene is TRBV28, the J gene TRBJ1-1; D uncertain. V was cut by 10 bases and J by 8 bases, with 17 bases left in between. The length of the CDR3 is 12 residues. The germline CDR1 and CDR2 sequences are MDHEN and SYDVKM. The chain's CDR3 is CANSSPLYEAFF. The CDR3 bases are TGTGCCAACAGCTCACCCCTCTACGAAGCTTTCTTT.